This T cell receptor (beta chain) was sequenced in a study of cytomegalovirus exposure and HLA in healthy donors. Study results and limitations: 150 or so TCR beta chains were listed as cytomegalovirus-associated.

A multiplex PCR was run with 60 Vbeta primers and 13 Jbeta primers. Method: immunoSEQ multiplex PCR; TCRdb's copy keeps in-frame clones and lacks some. The sample records 110,000 or so clones, 75% to 85% being singletons. The CDR3 length is 15 residues. Germline V gene data show CDR1 as GTSNPN and CDR2 as SVGIG (reference sequence). V dropped 1 base and J dropped 1 base, with 11 bases sitting between them. Remarks on this clone: Its antigen is still unknown.

Input material: PBMCs. This receptor was obtained from a man aged 18 to 30 in good health and CMV-seronegative. The chain couples TRBV30 to TRBJ1-5; D is uncertain. CDR3 in DNA: TGTGCCTGGAGTGGCCCCGACGGGAGCAATCAGCCCCAGCATTTT. It yields the protein CAWSGPDGSNQPQHF.